The 5 T cell receptor beta chains listed next were all sequenced from one sample in a study of T cells in localized non-small cell lung cancer. Produced via immunoSEQ multiplex PCR; TCRdb's table is partial and in-frame only. The table shows roughly 1,200 clones, with around 20% occurring only once. The starting material was normal lung tissue next to the tumor, obtained before any cancer treatment. The source of these receptors is a male donor older than 55 with stage I lung adenocarcinoma.

The gene calls are TRBV4-1 and TRBJ1-6, with no clear D. CDR1 MGHRA and CDR2 YSYEKL come from the germline V gene. V lost 0 bases, J lost 8 bases, and 5 bases lay in between. The CDR3 covers 13 residues. This CDR3 is CASSQEAHSPLHF. The CDR3 DNA follows: TGCGCCAGCAGCCAAGAGGCCCATTCACCCCTCCACTTT.

The chain has TRBV6-8 and TRBJ2-5; no firm D call. CDR3 length: 13 amino acids. The V and J ends lost 5 bases and 7 bases respectively, with 14 bases between them. From germline, CDR1 is MNHGY and CDR2 SAAAGT. CDR3 in DNA: TGTGCCAGCAGTCGCGCATCTCCGGGGACCCAGTACTTC. Its translation is CASSRASPGTQYF.

The CDR3 DNA reads as TGTGCCAGCAGCAGACGGCCCAGGGTGCAGTACTTC. Encoded protein: CASSRRPRVQYF. The rearrangement links TRBV28 to TRBJ2-7; D might be TRBD1 (5 bases). The germline gives CDR1 MDHEN, CDR2 SYDVKM. Trimming removed 6 bases at V and 9 bases at J, with 15 bases between. This CDR3 has 12 amino acids. The full variable domain, with the rest looked up from reference TRBV28 and TRBJ2-7, is DVKVTQSSRYLVKRTGEKVFLECVQDMDHENMFWYRQDPGLGLRLIYFSYDVKMKEKGDIPEGYSVSREKKERFSLILESASTNQTSMYLCASSRRPRVQYFGPGTRLTVT.

The chain uses TRBV28 and TRBJ1-5; weak D call: TRBD1 (6 bases). V gave up 5 bases and J gave up 2 bases, with 10 bases separating them. From germline, CDR1 is MDHEN and CDR2 SYDVKM. CDR3 length: 14 amino acids. The CDR3 loop reads CASSQDRGNQPQHF. CDR3 DNA: TGTGCCAGCAGTCAGGACAGAGGCAATCAGCCCCAGCATTTT.

The V gene is TRBV14, the J gene TRBJ1-2; 7 positions match TRBD1. V was pared by 0 bases and J by 3 bases, with 7 bases of the junction left unmatched. The CDR3 consists of 16 residues. Germline CDR1 and CDR2: SGHDN and FVKESK. CDR3 sequence: CASSQDVGQADYGYTF. The CDR3 bases are TGTGCCAGCAGCCAAGATGTCGGACAGGCCGACTATGGCTACACCTTC.